This entry features one T cell receptor beta chain sequence. The target antigen is unknown. A sample-barcoded 5' primer and a J-beta primer mix were used in a second PCR of about 6 to 12 cycles. The authors tagged each cDNA molecule using a template-switch adaptor with 12 random nucleotides. Every sample returned 2.5 million or more CDR3-containing paired-end reads. TCRdb re-derived calls from the 5' RACE reads in MiXCR, one entry per CDR3 protein. The top ten clones hold about 11% of a sample with approximately 1.5 million distinct CDR3 sequences, roughly a third of them seen once. The data are from a study of blood T cells in healthy people across ages. Study observations and caveats: What prevented conclusive comparison of naive and antigen-experienced cells was that PBMCs were unsorted.

This CDR3 is 13 amino acids long. In germline, CDR1 is SGHRS, CDR2 YFSETQ. Trimming at V came to 3 bases and at J to 13 bases, leaving 9 bases not matched to a gene. Input material: blood. The receptor comes from a woman aged 30 to 39 in good health. The chain employs TRBV5-1 and TRBJ2-1; 8 bases map to TRBD2. The DNA of the CDR3 is TGCGCCAGCAGCTCACACGCCGGGGGGGAACAGTTCTTC. Translating gives CASSSHAGGEQFF.